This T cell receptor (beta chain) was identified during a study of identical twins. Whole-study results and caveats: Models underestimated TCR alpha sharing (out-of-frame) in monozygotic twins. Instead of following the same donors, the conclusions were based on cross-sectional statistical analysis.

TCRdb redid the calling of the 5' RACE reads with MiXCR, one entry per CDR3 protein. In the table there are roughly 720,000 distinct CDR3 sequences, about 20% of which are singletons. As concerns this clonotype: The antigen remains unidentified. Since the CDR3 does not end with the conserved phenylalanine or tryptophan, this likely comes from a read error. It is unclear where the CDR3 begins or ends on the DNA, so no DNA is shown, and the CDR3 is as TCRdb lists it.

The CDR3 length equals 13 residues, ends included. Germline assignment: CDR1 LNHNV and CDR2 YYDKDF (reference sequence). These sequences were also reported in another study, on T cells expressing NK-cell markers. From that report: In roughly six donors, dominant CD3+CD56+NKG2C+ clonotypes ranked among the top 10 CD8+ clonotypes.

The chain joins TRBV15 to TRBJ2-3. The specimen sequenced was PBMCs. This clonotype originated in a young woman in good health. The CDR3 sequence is CATSRDFTDTLYS.